This T cell receptor (beta chain) stems from a study of tumour-infiltrating T cells in Burkitt lymphoma (dated by TCRdb to the early 2020s). Background on the whole study: The Burkitt lymphoma cohort comprised over 70 patients and spanned all epidemiological subtypes of the disease. Clinical outcome was correlated with TCR repertoire data, and overall and progression-free survival were found to be predicted by productive clonality independently of established prognosticators, including age at diagnosis.

This clone turned up a few times. It has no known antigen specificity. One base away there is no much larger clone; base qualities are not given. Receptor libraries were prepared by the immunoSEQ multiplex PCR assay. This immuneACCESS table, as held by TCRdb, lists in-frame sequences with V and J called but not all clones. Of the missing ones, under half trace to an unresolved V gene in checked studies; the others have no known cause. This sample comprises around 3,500 clones, less than 20% of them detected only once. The top ten hold approximately 1.4% of the sample. Points the paper makes about the study in general: Several public clonotypes shared across numerous Burkitt lymphoma patients were found, suggesting shared tumour neoantigen selection absent from diffuse large B-cell lymphoma.

A distance of 24 bases separates the germline ends of V and J, which lose 5 bases and 7 bases respectively. Per the germline V gene, SGHNT is the CDR1 and YENEEA is the CDR2. Reading from cysteine to phenylalanine, the CDR3 counts 16 amino acids. Of the read, only the CDR3 DNA is kept; its 48 bases are in frame from base 1. The receptor chain draws on TRBV11-3 and TRBJ2-7, with no D gene named confidently. This sequence was found in a human donor with Burkitt lymphoma. Sequencing input: tumor tissue. The CDR3: CASSPAWDSTVGEQYF. The DNA sequence follows: TGTGCCAGCAGCCCTGCCTGGGATAGCACGGTTGGAGAGCAGTACTTC.